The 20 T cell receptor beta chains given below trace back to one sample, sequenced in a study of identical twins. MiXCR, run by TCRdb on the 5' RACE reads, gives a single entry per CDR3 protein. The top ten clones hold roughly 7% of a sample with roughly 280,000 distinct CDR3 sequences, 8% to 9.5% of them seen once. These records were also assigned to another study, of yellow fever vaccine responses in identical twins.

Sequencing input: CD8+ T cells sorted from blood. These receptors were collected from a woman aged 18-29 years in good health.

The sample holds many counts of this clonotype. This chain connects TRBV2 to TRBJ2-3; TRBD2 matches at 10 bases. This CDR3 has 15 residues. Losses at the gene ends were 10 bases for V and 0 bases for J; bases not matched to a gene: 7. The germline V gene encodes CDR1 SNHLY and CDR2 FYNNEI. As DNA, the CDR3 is TGTGCCACCAGGACTAGCGGAGCTAGCACAGATACGCAGTATTTT. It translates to CATRTSGASTDTQYF.

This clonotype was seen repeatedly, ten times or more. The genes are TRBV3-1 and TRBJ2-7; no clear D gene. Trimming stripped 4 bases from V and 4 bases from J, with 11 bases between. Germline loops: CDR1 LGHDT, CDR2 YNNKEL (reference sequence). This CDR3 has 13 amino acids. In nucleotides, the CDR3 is TGTGCCAGCAGCCCCTCCTACTCGTACGAGCAGTACTTC. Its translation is CASSPSYSYEQYF.

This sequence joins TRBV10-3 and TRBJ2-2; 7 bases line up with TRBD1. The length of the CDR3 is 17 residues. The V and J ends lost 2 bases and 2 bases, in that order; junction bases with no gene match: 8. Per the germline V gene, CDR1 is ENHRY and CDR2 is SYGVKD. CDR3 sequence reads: CAISEGKGALNTGELFF. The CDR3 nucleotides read TGTGCCATCAGTGAGGGAAAGGGGGCCCTAAACACCGGGGAGCTGTTTTTT.

In nucleotides, the CDR3 is TGCGCCAGCAGCCAAGATTGGCCAGAACCCTCCTACGAGCAGTACTTC. Residues: CASSQDWPEPSYEQYF. The V call is TRBV4-3, the J call TRBJ2-7, with no clear D. Deletions cut 0 bases from V and 0 bases from J, with 12 bases between. This CDR3 is 16 amino acids long. Looked up from germline, CDR1 is LGHNA and CDR2 is YSLEER.

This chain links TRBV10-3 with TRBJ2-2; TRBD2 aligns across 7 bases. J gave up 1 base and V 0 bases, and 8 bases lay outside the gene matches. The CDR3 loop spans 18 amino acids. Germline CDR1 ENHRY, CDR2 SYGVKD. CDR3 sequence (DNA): TGTGCCATCAGTGAGTCGAGTTCGTCTAGCGGGAACACCGGGGAGCTGTTTTTT. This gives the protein CAISESSSSSGNTGELFF.

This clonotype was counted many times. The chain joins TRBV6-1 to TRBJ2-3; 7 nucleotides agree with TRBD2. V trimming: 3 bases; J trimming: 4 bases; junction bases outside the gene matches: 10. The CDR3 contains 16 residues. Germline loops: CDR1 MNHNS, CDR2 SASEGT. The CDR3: CASSETSGEGSDTQYF. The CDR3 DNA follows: TGTGCCAGCAGTGAGACAAGCGGGGAGGGGTCAGATACGCAGTATTTT.

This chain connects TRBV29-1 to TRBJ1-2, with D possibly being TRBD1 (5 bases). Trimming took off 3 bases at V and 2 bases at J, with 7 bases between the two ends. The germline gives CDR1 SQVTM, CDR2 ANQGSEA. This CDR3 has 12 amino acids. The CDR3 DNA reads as TGCAGCGTTGACAGGGAAAACTATGGCTACACCTTC. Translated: CSVDRENYGYTF.

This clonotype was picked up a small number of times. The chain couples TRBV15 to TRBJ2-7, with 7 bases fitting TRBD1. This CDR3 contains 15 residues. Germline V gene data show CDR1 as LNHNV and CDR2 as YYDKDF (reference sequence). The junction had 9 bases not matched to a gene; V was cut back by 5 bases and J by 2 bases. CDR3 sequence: CATSVLNRGTYEQYF. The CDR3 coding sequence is TGTGCCACCAGCGTATTAAACAGGGGTACCTACGAGCAGTACTTC.

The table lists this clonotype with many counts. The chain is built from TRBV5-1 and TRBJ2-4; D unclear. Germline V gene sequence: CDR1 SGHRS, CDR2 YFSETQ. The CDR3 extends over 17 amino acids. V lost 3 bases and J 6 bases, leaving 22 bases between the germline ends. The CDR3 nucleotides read TGCGCCAGCAGCTCACAAGCCGAGAGAGCCTTGGGAAACATTCAGTACTTC. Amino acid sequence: CASSSQAERALGNIQYF.

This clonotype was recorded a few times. The CDR3 region is CASSLDGRVNEQFF. CDR3 coding DNA: TGTGCCAGCAGCCTCGACGGGAGGGTCAATGAGCAGTTCTTC. The chain links TRBV14 to TRBJ2-1; 8 bases match TRBD2. From germline, CDR1 is SGHDN and CDR2 FVKESK. Losses at the gene ends were 4 bases for V and 6 bases for J; bases not matched to a gene: 5. This CDR3 contains 14 residues.

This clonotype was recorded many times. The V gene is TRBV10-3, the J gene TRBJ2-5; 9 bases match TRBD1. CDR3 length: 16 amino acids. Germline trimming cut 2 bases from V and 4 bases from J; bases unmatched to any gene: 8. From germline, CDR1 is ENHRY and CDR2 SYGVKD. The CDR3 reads CAISEARDRVRETQYF. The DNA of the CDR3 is TGTGCCATCAGTGAGGCAAGGGACAGGGTACGAGAGACCCAGTACTTC.

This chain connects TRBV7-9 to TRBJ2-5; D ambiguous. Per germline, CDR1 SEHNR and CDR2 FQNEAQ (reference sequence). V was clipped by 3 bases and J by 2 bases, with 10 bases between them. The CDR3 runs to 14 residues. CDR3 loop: CASSFFTDQETQYF. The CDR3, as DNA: TGTGCCAGCAGCTTTTTCACAGATCAAGAGACCCAGTACTTC. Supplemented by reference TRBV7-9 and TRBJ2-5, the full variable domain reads DTGVSQNPRHKITKRGQNVTFRCDPISEHNRLYWYRQTLGQGPEFLTYFQNEAQLEKSRLLSDRFSAERPKGSFSTLEIQRTEQGDSAMYLCASSFFTDQETQYFGPGTRLLVL.

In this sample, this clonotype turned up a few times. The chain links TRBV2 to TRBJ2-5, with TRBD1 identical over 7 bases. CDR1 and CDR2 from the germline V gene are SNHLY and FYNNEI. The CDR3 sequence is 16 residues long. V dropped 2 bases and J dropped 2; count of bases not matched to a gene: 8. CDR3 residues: CASSEPWDSEQETQYF. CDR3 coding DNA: TGTGCCAGCAGTGAACCCTGGGACAGCGAACAAGAGACCCAGTACTTC.

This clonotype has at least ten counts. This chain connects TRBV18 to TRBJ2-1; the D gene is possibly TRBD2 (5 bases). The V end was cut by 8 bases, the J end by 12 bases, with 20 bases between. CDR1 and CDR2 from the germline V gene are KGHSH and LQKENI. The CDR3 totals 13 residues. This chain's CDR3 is CASPKDVTGWQFF. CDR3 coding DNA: TGTGCCAGCCCGAAGGATGTGACGGGATGGCAGTTCTTC.

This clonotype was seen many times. The CDR3 DNA reads TGTGCCATCAGTGACTTGCTAGACGTTGTGAGTGAGCAGTTCTTC. It translates to CAISDLLDVVSEQFF. The J gene is TRBJ2-1, the V gene TRBV10-3; D unresolved. V was shortened by 3 bases and J by 9 bases, with 18 bases between the two germline ends. The CDR3 totals 15 residues. Germline CDR1 reads ENHRY; CDR2 reads SYGVKD.

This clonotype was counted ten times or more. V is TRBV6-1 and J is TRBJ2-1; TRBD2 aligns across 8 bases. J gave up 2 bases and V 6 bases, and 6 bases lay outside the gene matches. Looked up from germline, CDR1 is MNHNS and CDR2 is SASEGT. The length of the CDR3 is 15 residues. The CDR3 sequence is CASSNGGGTYNEQFF. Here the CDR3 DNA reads TGTGCCAGCAGCAACGGGGGGGGCACCTACAATGAGCAGTTCTTC.

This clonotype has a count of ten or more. The CDR3 is CASSLRTEQETQYF. CDR3 DNA sequence: TGTGCCAGCAGCCTACGGACAGAACAAGAGACCCAGTACTTC. V is TRBV3-1 and J is TRBJ2-5; TRBD1 might be the D (6 bases). The germline V gene encodes CDR1 LGHDT and CDR2 YNNKEL (reference sequence). The CDR3 has 14 amino acids. V lost 4 bases and J lost 2, with 11 bases in between.

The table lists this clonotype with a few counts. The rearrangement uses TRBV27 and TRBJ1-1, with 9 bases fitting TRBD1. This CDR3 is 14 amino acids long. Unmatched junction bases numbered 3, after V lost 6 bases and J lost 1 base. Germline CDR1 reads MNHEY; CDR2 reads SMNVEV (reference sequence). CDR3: CASRPGQGNTEAFF. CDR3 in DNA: TGTGCCAGCAGGCCGGGACAGGGGAACACTGAAGCTTTCTTT.

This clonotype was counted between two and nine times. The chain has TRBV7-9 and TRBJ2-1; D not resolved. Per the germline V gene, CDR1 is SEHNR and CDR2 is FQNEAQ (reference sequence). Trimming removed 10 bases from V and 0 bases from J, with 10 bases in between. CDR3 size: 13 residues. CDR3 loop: CATRSSSYNEQFF. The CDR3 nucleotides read TGTGCCACACGGTCGAGCTCCTACAATGAGCAGTTCTTC.

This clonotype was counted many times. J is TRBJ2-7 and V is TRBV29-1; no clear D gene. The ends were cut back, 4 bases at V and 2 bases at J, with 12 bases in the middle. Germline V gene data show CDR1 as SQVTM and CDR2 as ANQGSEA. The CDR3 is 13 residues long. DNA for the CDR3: TGCAGCGTTGTTTTGCGAACGACCTACGAGCAGTACTTC. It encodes CSVVLRTTYEQYF.